A selection of T cell receptor beta chains follows, all from one sample in a study of T cell responses to AZD1222 COVID-19 vaccine. Using immunoSEQ multiplex PCR, the repertoire was profiled, and TCRdb retains in-frame clones only, with some absent. The sample has more than 75,000 clones; about nine tenths are singletons. Sequencing used peripheral blood, obtained on day 0 of AZD1222 vaccination. These receptors came from an adult in good health. The CDR3 runs from the conserved cysteine through the conserved F or W. A D gene is named only where the DNA matches it firmly. Not all rows give a size; the values are once, few, many and, for expanded clones, a class.

TRBV27,few,-,TRBJ1-1,CASSLSGGTRAEAFF,TGTGCCAGCAGTTTAAGTGGGGGAACCCGGGCTGAAGCTTTCTTT
TRBV27,-,-,TRBJ2-1,CASSLRTTYNEQFF,TGTGCCAGCAGTTTACGGACTACCTACAATGAGCAGTTCTTC
TRBV4-2,once,-,TRBJ1-1,CASSQVPDGAFF,TGTGCCAGCAGCCAAGTCCCGGACGGAGCTTTCTTT
TRBV12-3/TRBV12-4,-,-,TRBJ1-2,CASSFTNYGYTF,TGTGCCAGCAGTTTCACGAACTATGGCTACACCTTC
TRBV5-1,-,TRBD1,TRBJ1-1,CASSSLDRVNTEAFF,TGCGCCAGCAGCTCATTAGACAGGGTGAACACTGAAGCTTTCTTT
TRBV6-2/TRBV6-3,-,-,TRBJ1-2,CASSYDGNYGYTF,TGTGCCAGCAGTTACGACGGGAACTATGGCTACACCTTC
TRBV2,-,-,TRBJ1-1,CASTAGTGTEAFF,TGTGCCAGCACGGCGGGGACGGGCACTGAAGCTTTCTTT
TRBV15,-,TRBD1,TRBJ1-2,CATSRAGGDKNTF,TGTGCCACCAGCAGAGCAGGGGGCGATAAAAACACCTTC
TRBV6-1,-,-,TRBJ1-1,CASTETQGLTEAFF,TGTGCCAGCACTGAAACCCAGGGTCTCACTGAAGCTTTCTTT
TRBV5-4,-,-,TRBJ2-1,CASSPEQGAYNEQFF,TGTGCCAGCAGTCCCGAACAGGGAGCCTACAATGAGCAGTTCTTC
TRBV7-2,-,-,TRBJ1-1,CASSLKWRDSSMNTEAFF,TGTGCCAGCAGCTTAAAGTGGCGAGACTCTTCTATGAACACTGAAGCTTTCTTT
TRBV11-2,-,-,TRBJ2-7,CASSPDSSLDQYF,TGTGCCAGCAGCCCCGACAGTTCCTTGGATCAGTACTTC
TRBV6-5,-,-,TRBJ2-2,CASRSFQGNTGELFF,TGTGCCAGCAGATCCTTCCAGGGGAACACCGGGGAGCTGTTTTTT
TRBV11-2,-,-,TRBJ1-2,CASSLDLVFANYGYTF,TGTGCCAGCAGCTTAGATCTTGTGTTCGCAAACTATGGCTACACCTTC
TRBV2,-,-,TRBJ1-1,CASSLTLMGTEAFF,TGTGCCAGCAGCCTCACCCTTATGGGCACTGAAGCTTTCTTT
TRBV6-4,-,TRBD2,TRBJ2-1,CASSSLAGGLEQFF,TGTGCCAGCAGTAGCCTAGCGGGGGGATTAGAGCAGTTCTTC
TRBV5-1,few,-,TRBJ2-7,CASSEAPTLSYEQYF,TGCGCCAGCAGCGAAGCACCCACCCTCTCCTACGAGCAGTACTTC
TRBV4-1,-,-,TRBJ1-5,CASSQTATSNQPQHF,TGCGCCAGCAGCCAGACCGCTACCAGCAATCAGCCCCAGCATTTT
TRBV12-5,-,-,TRBJ2-1,CASAPPGSGSNEQFF,TGTGCTAGTGCCCCCCCGGGATCGGGTAGTAATGAGCAGTTCTTC
TRBV15,-,-,TRBJ1-5,CATTRGNRDSNQPQHF,TGTGCCACCACCCGAGGGAACAGGGATAGCAATCAGCCCCAGCATTTT
TRBV6-5,-,TRBD2,TRBJ2-7,CASRGTSGGSGEQYF,TGTGCCAGCAGGGGGACTAGCGGGGGGAGCGGCGAGCAGTACTTC
TRBV7-3,-,-,TRBJ2-1,CASSLTGYNEQFF,TGTGCCAGCAGCTTGACGGGATACAATGAGCAGTTCTTC
TRBV6-1,-,TRBD2,TRBJ2-1,CASRLAGGNEQFF,TGTGCCAGTCGACTAGCGGGGGGAAATGAGCAGTTCTTC
TRBV18,-,-,TRBJ1-6,CASSPNYRENSPLHF,TGTGCCAGCTCACCAAACTACAGGGAGAATTCACCCCTCCACTTT
TRBV7-9,-,-,TRBJ1-6,CASSSRGGESYNSPLHF,TGTGCCAGCAGTTCCAGGGGCGGTGAATCCTATAATTCACCCCTCCACTTT
TRBV12-5,-,-,TRBJ1-4,CASGALRRANEKLFF,TGTGCTAGTGGTGCCCTCCGGAGAGCTAATGAAAAACTGTTTTTT
TRBV30,-,-,TRBJ1-4,CAWSPGDPGEKLFF,TGTGCCTGGAGTCCCGGGGATCCGGGTGAAAAACTGTTTTTT
TRBV7-2,once,-,TRBJ2-3,CASREGRASTDTQYF,TGTGCCAGCAGAGAGGGCAGAGCGAGCACAGATACGCAGTATTTT
TRBV7-6,-,TRBD1,TRBJ2-5,CASSSNVGQGSQETQYF,TGTGCCAGCAGCTCGAACGTGGGACAGGGGTCCCAAGAGACCCAGTACTTC
TRBV6-5,-,-,TRBJ2-1,CASSYSGSSYNEQFF,TGTGCCAGCAGTTACTCGGGGAGCTCCTACAATGAGCAGTTCTTC
TRBV5-6,-,TRBD1,TRBJ2-1,CASSLGDRPYNEQFF,TGTGCCAGCAGCTTAGGGGACAGACCCTACAATGAGCAGTTCTTC
TRBV28,-,TRBD1,TRBJ1-2,CASSPGTGEYYGYTF,TGTGCCAGCAGTCCGGGTACAGGGGAATACTATGGCTACACCTTC
TRBV5-1,-,-,TRBJ2-6,CASSLAVGAGANVLTF,TGCGCCAGCAGCTTGGCGGTAGGTGCTGGGGCCAACGTCCTGACTTTC
TRBV4-3,-,-,TRBJ2-1,CASSQDWASSYNEQFF,TGCGCCAGCAGCCAAGATTGGGCCAGCTCCTACAATGAGCAGTTCTTC
TRBV2,once,TRBD1,TRBJ1-6,CASDRGRGDSPLHF,TGTGCCAGTGACAGGGGCCGAGGGGATTCACCCCTCCACTTT
TRBV27,once,TRBD1,TRBJ1-5,CASSPQGTGGGQPQHF,TGTGCCAGCAGTCCACAGGGGACAGGAGGGGGTCAGCCCCAGCATTTT
TRBV29-1,-,-,TRBJ1-2,CSVRPGSGYGYTF,TGCAGCGTTCGACCAGGGTCGGGCTATGGCTACACCTTC
TRBV11-2,-,-,TRBJ1-2,CASSRLRVINYGYTF,TGTGCCAGCAGCCGTCTACGGGTTATTAACTATGGCTACACCTTC
TRBV20-1,-,-,TRBJ1-2,CSASLESQGGYTF,TGCAGTGCTAGTTTGGAATCGCAGGGTGGCTACACCTTC
TRBV24-1,-,TRBD1,TRBJ2-1,CATQGGAYNEQFF,TGTGCCACCCAAGGGGGCGCTTACAATGAGCAGTTCTTC
TRBV20-1,-,-,TRBJ1-1,CSAPWFTEAFF,TGCAGTGCTCCTTGGTTCACTGAAGCTTTCTTT
TRBV7-2,once,TRBD2,TRBJ2-1,CASSTSGAGSLNEQFF,TGTGCCAGCAGCACCAGCGGAGCGGGGAGCCTCAATGAGCAGTTCTTC
TRBV12-3/TRBV12-4,-,-,TRBJ1-5,CASRFTGPQPQHF,TGTGCCAGCAGATTTACAGGGCCTCAGCCCCAGCATTTT
TRBV19,-,-,TRBJ1-1,CASTPDRIEAFF,TGTGCCAGTACCCCGGACAGAATTGAAGCTTTCTTT
TRBV5-8,once,TRBD1,TRBJ1-1,CASSPWDSMNTEAFF,TGTGCCAGCAGCCCGTGGGACAGCATGAACACTGAAGCTTTCTTT
TRBV4-2,-,-,TRBJ1-1,CASSQEGRGTEAFF,TGTGCCAGCAGCCAAGAAGGACGGGGCACTGAAGCTTTCTTT
TRBV7-2,-,TRBD2,TRBJ2-7,CASSLSSGGTSSYEQYF,TGTGCCAGCAGCTTATCTAGCGGGGGGACTAGCTCCTACGAGCAGTACTTC
TRBV19,once,-,TRBJ1-3,CASSMTLGSGNTIYF,TGTGCCAGTAGTATGACACTCGGCTCTGGAAACACCATATATTTT